This entry features one TCR beta chain sequence. Its antigen is currently unknown. The sample belongs to a study of cytomegalovirus exposure and HLA in healthy donors. Study-wide results and limits: In a later analysis, at a false discovery rate of 0.05, roughly 17,000 TCR beta sequences matched HLA alleles.

This PCR relied on a set of 60 Vbeta primers and 13 Jbeta primers. Libraries were prepared by immunoSEQ multiplex PCR; TCRdb keeps only in-frame clonotypes and omits some of them. The sample includes 150,000 to 200,000 clones, roughly 68% of them seen just once. Germline lookup yields CDR1 SNHLY and CDR2 FYNNEI. This CDR3 is 12 amino acids long. Trimming left V 4 bases short and J 9 bases short, with 12 bases between. This clonotype originated in a man under 40 in good health and CMV-seropositive. The V call is TRBV2, the J call TRBJ1-2, with D possibly matching TRBD1 (5 bases). Sequencing was done on a sample of PBMCs. The CDR3 protein is CASSAGRVSYTF. The CDR3, as DNA: TGTGCCAGCAGTGCCGGCAGGGTTAGCTACACCTTC.